This T cell receptor (beta chain) was sequenced in a study of control samples from healthy donors and cancer patients. The V end lost 4 bases, the J end lost 8 bases, and 11 bases lay between the germline ends. This CDR3 is built from 13 residues. Germline CDR1 is ENHRY and CDR2 is SYGVKD. Profiling relied on immunoSEQ multiplex PCR, and the TCRdb table lists in-frame clones only, not all of them. The repertoire holds 25,000 to 30,000 clones, with about 83% as singletons. The sample was PBMCs. The sequence was obtained from a middle-aged woman with lung cancer. The chain employs TRBV10-3 and TRBJ1-4; tentatively, D is TRBD1 (6 bases). CDR3 amino acids: CAISGGASEKLFF. The CDR3 nucleotides are TGTGCCATCAGTGGGGGGGCCTCGGAAAAACTGTTTTTT.